The 26 T cell receptor beta chains presented below share a single source sample, sequenced in a study of blood T cell repertoires in COVID-19. Method: immunoSEQ multiplex PCR; TCRdb's copy keeps in-frame clones and lacks some. This table has about 200,000 clones, 70% to 90% appearing once. Sequencing input: peripheral blood. These receptors all come from a human donor with active or convalescent COVID-19. The donor label of this sample is uncertain.

This chain connects TRBV5-1 to TRBJ1-4; D is perhaps TRBD1 (6 bases). This CDR3 is built from 16 residues. The germline V and J ends were trimmed by 3 bases and 0 bases, with 12 bases remaining between them. Germline CDR1 is SGHRS and CDR2 is YFSETQ. In DNA form, the CDR3 reads TGCGCCAGCAGCTCACAGGGACCCGCAACTAATGAAAAACTGTTTTTT. This sequence encodes CASSSQGPATNEKLFF.

The chain couples TRBV5-4 to TRBJ2-2; 10 nucleotides match TRBD2. V lost 0 bases to trimming and J lost 4 bases; unmatched junction nucleotides: 12. From germline, CDR1 is SGHNT and CDR2 YYREEE (reference sequence). The CDR3 is 19 residues long. The DNA for the CDR3 is TGTGCCAGCAGCTTGGATGGACTAGCGGTTCCAAGTGGCACCGGGGAGCTGTTTTTT. Translation: CASSLDGLAVPSGTGELFF.

The rearrangement uses TRBV7-2 and TRBJ2-1; TRBD2 aligns across 10 bases. Germline-derived CDR1 and CDR2 are SGHTA and FQGNSA. V shed 4 bases, J shed 4 bases, and the junction held 4 bases outside the gene matches. The CDR3 covers 15 residues. Here the CDR3 reads CASSYTSGAYNEQFF. CDR3 in DNA: TGTGCCAGCAGCTACACTAGCGGGGCGTACAATGAGCAGTTCTTC.

V usage is TRBV5-6 and J usage is TRBJ1-2; possible D gene TRBD1, 5 bases. This CDR3 has 15 amino acids. The V gene's germline CDR1 is SGHDT and CDR2 YYEEEE. V gave up 2 bases and J gave up 4 bases, with 15 bases separating them. In DNA form, the CDR3 reads TGTGCCAGCAGCTTCTGGGACTCAAGATCCTATGGCTACACCTTC. This gives the protein CASSFWDSRSYGYTF.

The rearrangement links TRBV7-3 to TRBJ1-2; 7 bases are a match to TRBD1. The junction had 8 bases not matched to a gene; V was cut back by 4 bases and J by 6 bases. CDR3 length: 14 residues. CDR1 is SGHTA and CDR2 is FQGTGA in the germline V gene. The DNA of the CDR3 is TGTGCCAGCAGCTCTGGTACAGGGGCTAATGGCTACACCTTC. Translating it yields CASSSGTGANGYTF.

A note on this clone: Distinct nucleotide sequences in the sample also encode this CDR3. This chain joins TRBV3-1 (or the pseudogene TRBV3-2) and TRBJ2-3; 8 bases match TRBD1. Germline CDR1 is LGHDT and CDR2 is YNNKEL (reference sequence). After removal of 6 bases from V and 4 bases from J, the junction contained 3 bases not matched to a gene. CDR3 size: 13 residues. Written as DNA, the CDR3 is TGTGCCAGCAGTTCACAGGGGGCAGATACGCAGTATTTT. Its translation: CASSSQGADTQYF.

The chain combines TRBV7-2 with TRBJ2-7; 8 bases line up with TRBD1. The CDR3 contains 14 residues. The V and J ends lost 8 bases and 3 bases, in that order; junction bases with no gene match: 9. Germline CDR1 and CDR2: SGHTA and FQGNSA. In DNA form, the CDR3 reads TGTGCCAGCGCCTTCGACAGGGGAGGCTACGAGCAGTACTTC. Translation: CASAFDRGGYEQYF. The full variable domain, its missing parts supplied by reference TRBV7-2 and TRBJ2-7, is GAGVSQSPSNKVTEKGKDVELRCDPISGHTALYWYRQSLGQGLEFLIYFQGNSAPDKSGLPSDRFSAERTGGSVSTLTIQRTQQEDSAVYLCASAFDRGGYEQYFGPGTRLTVT.

Here the CDR3 DNA reads TGTGCCAGCAGTTTAAGGGGGTTGAAGAATGAAAAACTGTTTTTT. This gives the protein CASSLRGLKNEKLFF. The rearrangement uses TRBV28 and TRBJ1-4, with TRBD1 as a possible D gene (6 bases). The CDR3 covers 15 residues. CDR1 MDHEN and CDR2 SYDVKM come from the germline V gene. With 2 bases removed from V and 5 bases from J, the gap between germline ends came to 12 bases.

The chain combines TRBV27 with TRBJ1-2; D is undetermined. Germline CDR1 is MNHEY and CDR2 is SMNVEV (reference sequence). The CDR3 spans 14 residues. With 2 bases removed from V and 4 bases from J, the gap between germline ends came to 11 bases. As DNA, the CDR3 is TGTGCCAGCAGTTTAGGAGGGCCAGGCTATGGCTACACCTTC. Its translation: CASSLGGPGYGYTF.

J is TRBJ1-5 and V is TRBV6-2 or TRBV6-3; a possible D gene is TRBD1 (6 bases). The CDR3 is made up of 19 amino acids. The germline CDR1 and CDR2 sequences are MNHEY and SVGEGT. Trimming shortened V by 2 bases and J by 0 bases, and 20 bases separated the two germline ends. The CDR3 protein is CASSYLTGKRGYSNQPQHF. CDR3 DNA sequence: TGTGCCAGCAGTTACCTTACGGGGAAGAGGGGGTATAGCAATCAGCCCCAGCATTTT.

The chain carries TRBV2 and TRBJ2-5; weak D call: TRBD1 (5 bases). CDR1 is SNHLY and CDR2 is FYNNEI in the germline V gene. The CDR3 consists of 11 residues. The V gene lost 6 bases and the J gene lost 5 bases, with 7 bases spanning the gap. DNA for the CDR3: TGTGCCAGCAGAGCAGGGGAGACCCAGTACTTC. Translating gives CASRAGETQYF.

The V gene is TRBV9, the J gene TRBJ2-3; perhaps TRBD2 as D (5 bases). The germline V and J ends were trimmed by 2 bases and 3 bases, with 10 bases remaining between them. Germline CDR1 reads SGDLS; CDR2 reads YYNGEE. The CDR3 sequence is 14 residues long. The CDR3, as DNA: TGTGCCAGCAGCGTGTTGGGGAGAACAGATACGCAGTATTTT. This codes for CASSVLGRTDTQYF.

This chain links TRBV3-1 (or the pseudogene TRBV3-2) with TRBJ1-2, with 7 bases matching TRBD1. Trimming removed 3 bases from V and 0 bases from J; junction bases left unmatched: 4. The CDR3 contains 15 residues. The germline V gene encodes CDR1 LGHDT and CDR2 YNNKEL (reference sequence). CDR3 amino acids: CASSHEGASNYGYTF. CDR3 DNA sequence: TGTGCCAGCAGCCACGAGGGGGCATCTAACTATGGCTACACCTTC.

The gene calls are TRBV11-2 and TRBJ1-6; D not resolved. V was cut by 6 bases and J by 6 bases, with 15 bases left in between. The CDR3 runs 15 residues. Germline CDR1 and CDR2: SGHAT and FQNNGV. The chain's CDR3 is CASSRRGTSNSPLHF. In DNA, the CDR3 is TGTGCCAGCAGTAGGCGGGGAACGAGTAATTCACCCCTCCACTTT.

V and J are TRBV27 and TRBJ2-7; 10 nucleotides match TRBD2. The V gene's germline CDR1 is MNHEY and CDR2 SMNVEV (reference sequence). J lost 4 bases, V lost 5 bases, and 5 bases had no gene match. The CDR3 is made up of 14 amino acids. The CDR3 nucleotides read TGTGCCAGCAGTCTTAGCGGGAGGAGGTACGAGCAGTACTTC. The encoded protein is CASSLSGRRYEQYF.

The chain recombines TRBV9 with TRBJ2-1, with 8 positions matching TRBD2. Germline trimming cut 0 bases from V and 6 bases from J; bases unmatched to any gene: 5. Germline CDR1 is SGDLS and CDR2 is YYNGEE. This CDR3 region has 15 residues. Here the CDR3 DNA reads TGTGCCAGCAGCGTAGACGTAGCGGGGCGCAATGAGCAGTTCTTC. Protein product: CASSVDVAGRNEQFF.

The chain recombines TRBV19 with TRBJ2-5; TRBD2 agrees at 9 bases. The CDR3 contains 15 residues. The trim removed 3 bases at V and 0 bases at J, leaving 2 bases unmatched. Germline CDR1 LNHDA, CDR2 SQIVND (reference sequence). The CDR3 nucleotides are TGTGCCAGTAGTATGACTAGCGGAGACCAAGAGACCCAGTACTTC. The encoded protein is CASSMTSGDQETQYF.

This clone was seen only a few times. This chain links TRBV5-1 with TRBJ2-3; D possibly corresponds to TRBD2 (6 bases). This CDR3 has 15 residues. V was pared by 5 bases and J by 2 bases, with 15 bases between. Germline loops: CDR1 SGHRS, CDR2 YFSETQ. CDR3 DNA sequence: TGCGCCAGCAGAGTCGGAGGAGGGCCCACAGATACGCAGTATTTT. It is translated as CASRVGGGPTDTQYF.

The table lists this clone with a count of one. The chain combines TRBV5-8 with TRBJ2-7; 9 bases fit TRBD2. CDR3 length equals 14 residues. V shed 1 base and J 4 bases; nucleotides not matched to a gene: 3. Per germline, CDR1 SGHTS and CDR2 YDEGEE. DNA for the CDR3: TGTGCCAGCAGCTTGCTAGCGGGAAAATACGAGCAGTACTTC. It codes for CASSLLAGKYEQYF.

The CDR3 sequence is CASSAVLAGGSDTQYF. The CDR3 region has the DNA TGTGCCAGCAGCGCAGTCCTAGCGGGAGGGTCAGATACGCAGTATTTT. This chain links TRBV2 with TRBJ2-3; the match to TRBD2 covers 12 bases. Germline assignment: CDR1 SNHLY and CDR2 FYNNEI. CDR3 size: 16 residues. V shed 6 bases and J 4 bases; nucleotides not matched to a gene: 8.

CDR3 region: CASSELAEFNEQFF. The CDR3 DNA sequence: TGTGCCAGCAGTGAACTAGCGGAGTTCAATGAGCAGTTCTTC. The V and J genes are TRBV25-1 and TRBJ2-1; 7 bases are shared with TRBD2. Germline V CDR1 and CDR2: MGHDK, SYGVNS. After removal of 2 bases from V and 6 bases from J, the junction contained 4 bases not matched to a gene. This CDR3 region has 14 residues.

The CDR3 sequence: CASNNGGMNTGELFF. CDR3 bases: TGTGCCAGTAACAACGGAGGGATGAACACCGGGGAGCTGTTTTTT. The chain joins TRBV19 to TRBJ2-2; tentatively, D is TRBD2 (6 bases). This CDR3 is built from 15 residues. Trimming removed 7 bases from V and 1 base from J, with 13 bases in between. Looked up from germline, CDR1 is LNHDA and CDR2 is SQIVND (reference sequence).

The rearrangement joins TRBV28 to TRBJ2-1; D possibly corresponds to TRBD1 (5 bases). CDR3 length: 15 residues. The V gene lost 4 bases and the J gene lost 5 bases, with 15 bases spanning the gap. Looked up from germline, CDR1 is MDHEN and CDR2 is SYDVKM. This CDR3 reads CASSSQGIDHNEQFF. CDR3 DNA sequence: TGTGCCAGCAGTTCGCAGGGTATTGATCACAATGAGCAGTTCTTC.

The chain is built from TRBV10-3 and TRBJ2-1, with no clear D. Germline V gives CDR1 ENHRY, CDR2 SYGVKD. V lost 8 bases to trimming and J lost 0 bases, with 5 bases between them. This CDR3 comprises 12 residues. The CDR3 nucleotides read TGTGCCATCCGGAGCTCCTACAATGAGCAGTTCTTC. Residues: CAIRSSYNEQFF.

The chain uses TRBV4-1 and TRBJ1-6; D is possibly TRBD1 (6 bases). V lost 6 bases, J lost 7 bases, and 13 bases lay in between. CDR3 length: 14 residues. The germline V gene has CDR1 MGHRA and CDR2 YSYEKL. The CDR3 is CASSPGTPNSPLHF. CDR3 DNA sequence: TGCGCCAGCAGTCCCGGGACACCAAATTCACCCCTCCACTTT.

This clone was observed a single time. The chain is built from TRBV2 and TRBJ1-5; 7 nucleotides agree with TRBD1. Germline CDR1 is SNHLY and CDR2 is FYNNEI. This CDR3 comprises 15 residues. Germline trimming cut 2 bases from V and 3 bases from J; bases unmatched to any gene: 4. CDR3 nucleotide sequence: TGTGCCAGCAGTGAACGTAGGGGGCTCAATCAGCCCCAGCATTTT. This codes for CASSERRGLNQPQHF.